This T cell receptor (beta chain) was obtained from a study of T cells in Graves' hyperthyroidism and ophthalmopathy. The sample holds many counts of this clonotype. Researchers took RNA transcripts and amplified the TCR beta CDR3 regions from them. The primer set for the first-round RT-PCR of the TCR CDR3 was HTBI. TCRdb used MiXCR to reprocess the multiplex PCR reads, holding one entry per CDR3 protein. This table has about 590,000 distinct CDR3 sequences, approximately 15% appearing once. Clinical symptoms, serum thyroxine and TRAb, thyroid ultrasound and orbital computed tomography were used for the diagnoses. Extraction of PBMCs used roughly 10 ml of fresh peripheral blood. V was clipped by 4 bases and J by 0 bases, with 8 bases between them. CDR3 size: 14 residues. Germline CDR1 SGHDN, CDR2 FVKESK.

This TCR was sampled from a woman aged 18 to 35 with Graves' ophthalmopathy. The sequencing input was blood. V is TRBV14 and J is TRBJ2-3; D gene unclear. DNA for the CDR3: TGTGCCAGCAGCCCATACGTAAGCACAGATACGCAGTATTTT. It codes for CASSPYVSTDTQYF.